Listed here is a single T cell receptor beta chain. The data belong to a study of blood T cell repertoires in COVID-19. Study as a whole: Acute and convalescent COVID-19 samples came from the United States, Italy and Spain. Sample material is recorded as cDNA or gDNA derived from T cells, B-cell-depleted T cells, or PBMCs.

V was pared by 0 bases and J by 4 bases, with 0 bases of the junction left unmatched. The CDR3 is 14 amino acids. Per the germline V gene, CDR1 is ENHRY and CDR2 is SYGVKD. Study processing details: Reference gene primer amplification gave estimated nucleated cell counts. The protocol was immunoSEQ multiplex PCR, while the TCRdb copy is restricted to in-frame clones and leaves out a portion. That table gives V, J and clone size, and the DNA gave D and trimming. This sample has roughly 20,000 clones, with more than 90% found just once. The TCR sequence derives from a man between 65 and 85 years old with active COVID-19. The specimen was peripheral blood. The J gene is TRBJ1-2, the V gene TRBV10-3; TRBD1 agrees at 9 bases. The CDR3 nucleotides are TGTGCCATCAGTGAGTCGGGACAGGGCTATGGCTACACCTTC. Protein: CAISESGQGYGYTF.